This T cell receptor (beta chain) is drawn from a study of regulatory T cells in long-lasting Graves disease. Time point: newly diagnosed GD, antithyroid drugs for less than 3 months. TCR sequences were obtained from RNA taken from PBMCs. Nine milliliters of peripheral blood were taken and placed in EDTA tubes. Unmatched junction bases numbered 8, after V lost 0 bases and J lost 8 bases. From germline, CDR1 is LNHDA and CDR2 SQIVND (reference sequence). CDR3 length equals 16 residues. Construction of the TCR beta libraries employed iRepertoire HTBI primers in conjunction with Arm-PCR of CDR3 regions. MiXCR, run by TCRdb on the multiplex PCR reads, gives a single entry per CDR3 protein. This table has 400,000 to 500,000 distinct CDR3 sequences, 12% to 15% appearing once. These records were also assigned to another study, of T cells in Graves' hyperthyroidism and ophthalmopathy. That paper adds: In patients aged 18 to 65, hyperthyroidism was newly diagnosed, with duration under 2 months. A patient was excluded if there was uncontrolled infection, other autoimmune disease, pregnancy or lactation. Separation of ophthalmopathy from stable hyperthyroidism was achieved by a 13 V-J model.

The sample was peripheral blood mononuclear cells (PBMCs), taken at new diagnosis, from a patient treated with antithyroid drugs. The clonotype was recovered from a woman aged 45-65 years with Graves disease. J is TRBJ2-1 and V is TRBV19; 9 bases align to TRBD2. As DNA, the CDR3 is TGTGCCAGTAGTATAGATTTAGCGGGAGTTTCCGATGAGCAGTTCTTC. Translating it yields CASSIDLAGVSDEQFF.